One and the same sample provided the 25 T cell receptor beta chains below, sequenced in a study of blood T cell repertoires in COVID-19. Produced via immunoSEQ multiplex PCR; TCRdb's table is partial and in-frame only. The repertoire holds 350,000 to 400,000 clones, with about 88% as singletons. Material for sequencing was PBMCs or T cells enriched from blood (not recorded which). The receptors were sampled from a woman aged 30 to 39 who had recovered from COVID-19.

The CDR3, as DNA: TGTGCCAGCAGCCACGGGACTAGCGGGAGTCTCGAGCAGTACTTC. Residues: CASSHGTSGSLEQYF. The chain is built from TRBV5-6 and TRBJ2-7, with 14 bases that match TRBD2. CDR3 length: 15 residues. Germline loops: CDR1 SGHDT, CDR2 YYEEEE. The ends lost 4 bases at V and 6 bases at J; junction bases unmatched: 6.

The chain links TRBV19 to TRBJ1-1, with D perhaps TRBD1 (6 bases). Germline-derived CDR1 and CDR2 are LNHDA and SQIVND (reference sequence). V was cut by 4 bases and J by 4 bases, with 10 bases left in between. CDR3 length equals 13 residues. The CDR3 here is CASSTQTGTEAFF. The CDR3 nucleotides read TGTGCCAGTAGTACTCAGACAGGCACTGAAGCTTTCTTT.

This rearrangement joins TRBV30 to TRBJ1-2, with a weak D call TRBD1 (5 bases). CDR3 size: 13 residues. Germline CDR1 and CDR2: GTSNPN and SVGIG (reference sequence). Between the trimmed V and J ends, which lost 1 base and 3 bases, there was a span of 9 bases. CDR3 amino acids: CAWSGTLDYGYTF. The CDR3, as DNA: TGTGCCTGGAGTGGGACACTCGACTATGGCTACACCTTC.

The CDR3: CASSADRQLGYTF. CDR3 DNA: TGTGCCAGCTCAGCTGACAGGCAGTTGGGCTACACCTTC. J is TRBJ1-2 and V is TRBV18; D is possibly TRBD1 (6 bases). The germline V and J ends were trimmed by 5 bases and 8 bases, with 15 bases remaining between them. The germline gives CDR1 KGHSH, CDR2 LQKENI. The CDR3 has 13 residues.

The V call is TRBV4-2, the J call TRBJ1-1; no clear D gene. Looked up from germline, CDR1 is LGHNA and CDR2 is YNFKEQ. V shed 0 bases and J shed 1 base, with 15 bases lying between them. This CDR3 contains 17 residues. The CDR3 bases are TGTGCCAGCAGCCAAGAAGTGCGGACTTTACAGAACACTGAAGCTTTCTTT. Translated: CASSQEVRTLQNTEAFF.

V gene TRBV28 combines with J gene TRBJ2-5; TRBD2 matches at 7 bases. The CDR3 has 16 residues. V was pared by 6 bases and J by 3 bases, with 13 bases of the junction left unmatched. Germline-derived CDR1 and CDR2 are MDHEN and SYDVKM. The DNA of the CDR3 is TGTGCCAGCAGCGAACAAGGGGAGGGCTCTGAAGAGACCCAGTACTTC. Its translation: CASSEQGEGSEETQYF.

The table lists this clone with a few counts. This chain uses TRBV27 with TRBJ1-5; 10 nucleotides agree with TRBD1. Germline lookup yields CDR1 MNHEY and CDR2 SMNVEV (reference sequence). This CDR3 region has 19 residues. V lost 2 bases to trimming and J lost 0 bases; unmatched junction nucleotides: 10. The CDR3, as DNA: TGTGCCAGCAGTTTAGGAACCGGGACAGGGGATTATAGCAATCAGCCCCAGCATTTT. This gives the protein CASSLGTGTGDYSNQPQHF.

The chain links TRBV10-1 to TRBJ2-7; the match to TRBD2 covers 10 bases. The ends lost 2 bases at V and 0 bases at J; junction bases unmatched: 13. Germline CDR1 WNHNN, CDR2 SYGVQD (reference sequence). The CDR3 runs 19 residues. The CDR3 spells CASSETRWSSGGDSYEQYF. In DNA form, the CDR3 reads TGCGCCAGCAGTGAGACCCGGTGGTCGAGCGGGGGGGACTCCTACGAGCAGTACTTC.

The rearrangement uses TRBV6-2 or TRBV6-3 and TRBJ1-5; TRBD1 agrees at 10 bases. Germline lookup yields CDR1 MNHEY and CDR2 SVGEGT. This CDR3 contains 17 residues. The V and J ends lost 2 bases and 6 bases, in that order; junction bases with no gene match: 10. CDR3 sequence: CASSYRDRGAGGQPQHF. The CDR3 coding sequence is TGTGCCAGCAGTTACCGGGACAGGGGAGCTGGGGGTCAGCCCCAGCATTTT.

The chain carries TRBV10-2 and TRBJ1-3, with D possibly matching TRBD1 (6 bases). The CDR3 extends over 14 amino acids. Germline V gene lookup returns CDR1 WSHSY and CDR2 SAAADI. The V end was cut by 8 bases, the J end by 2 bases, with 13 bases between. In nucleotides, the CDR3 is TGCGCCAGCGGAAGGGGGGGGACTGGAAACACCATATATTTT. This gives the protein CASGRGGTGNTIYF.

The V and J genes are TRBV5-8 and TRBJ1-2; 7 bases match TRBD1. V lost 4 bases to trimming and J lost 8 bases; unmatched junction nucleotides: 2. The CDR3 has 11 residues. CDR1 is SGHTS, CDR2 YDEGEE, per germline. CDR3 sequence (DNA): TGTGCCAGCAGCAGACAGGGAGGCTACACCTTC. Protein product: CASSRQGGYTF.

This clone was observed a single time. This chain joins TRBV11-2 and TRBJ2-5, with 9 bases lining up with TRBD2. The ends lost 2 bases at V and 5 bases at J; junction bases unmatched: 3. The CDR3 has 14 amino acids. The germline V gene has CDR1 SGHAT and CDR2 FQNNGV. The CDR3 DNA follows: TGTGCCAGCAGCTTAAGCGGGGGGACGGAGACCCAGTACTTC. This translates into CASSLSGGTETQYF.

The chain couples TRBV3-1 (or the pseudogene TRBV3-2) to TRBJ2-7, with 7 nucleotides matching TRBD1. Trimming removed 1 base from V and 7 bases from J; junction bases left unmatched: 7. The CDR3 loop spans 14 amino acids. Germline-derived CDR1 and CDR2 are LGHDT and YNNKEL (reference sequence). The CDR3 nucleotides are TGTGCCAGCAGCCAAGGTGGACAGGCGAGGGAGCAGTACTTC. Encoded protein: CASSQGGQAREQYF.

This sequence joins TRBV7-2 and TRBJ1-1; D unclear. The CDR3 extends over 15 amino acids. CDR1 is SGHTA and CDR2 is FQGNSA in the germline V gene. Deletions cut 1 base from V and 11 bases from J, with 20 bases between. CDR3 in amino acids: CASSLDSSGWAGAFF. Written as DNA, the CDR3 is TGTGCCAGCAGCTTAGATTCATCGGGGTGGGCGGGGGCTTTCTTT.

V gene TRBV5-8 combines with J gene TRBJ2-7, with D tentatively TRBD2 (6 bases). The V gene's germline CDR1 is SGHTS and CDR2 YDEGEE. The CDR3 has 13 residues. Trimming cost V 6 bases and J 5 bases, with 15 bases left between them. The CDR3 coding sequence is TGTGCCAGCAACACAATGGGGGGACACGAGCAGTACTTC. This codes for CASNTMGGHEQYF. The variable domain in full, with the rest retrieved from reference TRBV5-8 and TRBJ2-7, is EAGVTQSPTHLIKTRGQQATLRCSPISGHTSVYWYQQALGLGLQFLLWYDEGEERNRGNFPPRFSGRQFPNYSSELNVNALELEDSALYLCASNTMGGHEQYFGPGTRLTVT.

The chain links TRBV2 to TRBJ2-1; 11 bases fit TRBD2. Germline assignment: CDR1 SNHLY and CDR2 FYNNEI. J was trimmed by 5 bases and V by 6 bases; bases with no gene match: 9. The CDR3 is made up of 16 amino acids. The CDR3 reads CASSYTSGGLDNEQFF. The CDR3 bases are TGTGCCAGCAGCTATACTAGCGGGGGCCTAGACAATGAGCAGTTCTTC. Full variable domain (missing parts from reference TRBV2 and TRBJ2-1): EPEVTQTPSHQVTQMGQEVILRCVPISNHLYFYWYRQILGQKVEFLVSFYNNEISEKSEIFDDQFSVERPDGSNFTLKIRSTKLEDSAMYFCASSYTSGGLDNEQFFGPGTRLTVL.

This rearrangement joins TRBV2 to TRBJ1-2; TRBD1 matches 9 bases. After removal of 6 bases from V and 8 bases from J, the junction contained 4 bases not matched to a gene. Germline V gives CDR1 SNHLY, CDR2 FYNNEI. This CDR3 has 12 amino acids. The CDR3 DNA sequence: TGTGCCAGCAGAAGGACAGGGGCAGGCTACACCTTC. Amino acids: CASRRTGAGYTF.

The chain recombines TRBV28 with TRBJ1-2; TRBD1 is a possible D gene (5 bases). Trimming cost V 10 bases and J 7 bases, with 13 bases left between them. CDR1 is MDHEN, CDR2 SYDVKM, per germline. The CDR3 has 11 residues. The CDR3 nucleotides are TGTGCCACCCCAGGGAGGAGTGGCTACACCTTC. Protein product: CATPGRSGYTF.

The chain couples TRBV5-1 to TRBJ2-7, with 10 positions matching TRBD1. The CDR3 is 14 residues long. V trimming: 4 bases; J trimming: 6 bases; junction bases outside the gene matches: 7. The V gene's germline CDR1 is SGHRS and CDR2 YFSETQ. The CDR3 is CASSEGQGTLEQYF. DNA of the CDR3: TGCGCCAGCAGCGAGGGACAGGGGACCCTCGAGCAGTACTTC.

Worth noting for this clone: The junction does not match germline at one end; this may be a read error. The chain employs TRBV6-5 and TRBJ2-7; D may be TRBD2 (6 bases). The CDR3 is made up of 15 amino acids. Per the germline V gene, CDR1 is MNHEY and CDR2 is SVGAGI. The CDR3 DNA is TGTGCCAGCAGTTACACGACTAGTTCTTCCTCCGAGCAGTACTTC. As protein: CASSYTTSSSSEQYF.

This chain links TRBV11-2 with TRBJ2-7, with 9 bases matching TRBD2. This CDR3 comprises 16 residues. V trimming: 4 bases; J trimming: 1 base; junction bases outside the gene matches: 8. The germline V gene has CDR1 SGHAT and CDR2 FQNNGV. DNA for the CDR3: TGTGCCAGCAGCTCCTCCCCGGGACTAGCATCCTACGAGCAGTACTTC. Translating it yields CASSSSPGLASYEQYF.

The CDR3 spells CASSGTNYNEQFF. The CDR3 nucleotides are TGTGCCAGCAGCGGGACTAACTACAATGAGCAGTTCTTC. V gene TRBV12-3 or TRBV12-4 combines with J gene TRBJ2-1; TRBD2 matches 7 bases. The CDR3 runs 13 residues. With 6 bases clipped from V and 3 bases from J, the junction kept 2 bases outside the gene matches.

The chain combines TRBV18 with TRBJ1-1; 8 bases line up with TRBD1. Looked up from germline, CDR1 is KGHSH and CDR2 is LQKENI. The length of the CDR3 is 14 residues. V shed 4 bases and J 9 bases; nucleotides not matched to a gene: 10. The DNA of the CDR3 is TGTGCCAGCTCACTTGAAAAGGACAGGGCAAAAGCTTTCTTT. It yields the protein CASSLEKDRAKAFF.

The rearrangement joins TRBV9 to TRBJ1-2, with 9 bases identical to TRBD1. V lost 6 bases and J lost 1; bases outside the gene matches: 4. This CDR3 is 14 amino acids long. From germline, CDR1 is SGDLS and CDR2 YYNGEE. CDR3 sequence reads: CASKGTGINYGYTF. CDR3 bases: TGTGCCAGCAAAGGGACAGGGATTAACTATGGCTACACCTTC.

The chain joins TRBV28 to TRBJ1-2; the D gene is possibly TRBD1 (5 bases). Trimming removed 6 bases at V and 1 base at J, with 24 bases between. The CDR3 totals 18 residues. Per germline, CDR1 MDHEN and CDR2 SYDVKM. For the CDR3, the DNA is TGTGCCAGCAGCCATTTACCCACAGGTTTCGTCGGTAACTATGGCTACACCTTC. Residues: CASSHLPTGFVGNYGYTF.